This T cell receptor (beta chain) was documented in a study of blood T cell repertoires in COVID-19. Study context: Samples of COVID-19 (acute and convalescent) were obtained from the United States, Italy and Spain. The cDNA or gDNA used as material had been derived from T cells, B-cell-depleted T cells, or PBMCs.

In the original analysis: Amplification from reference gene primers served as the basis for estimated nucleated cell counts. This table comes from immunoSEQ multiplex PCR, and its TCRdb copy is limited to in-frame clones, with some not included. The DNA gave D and trimming, while V, J and clone size come from that table. This repertoire shows about 73,000 clones, 65% to 85% found once; its top ten account for approximately 2.4%. The ends were cut back, 4 bases at V and 5 bases at J, with 8 bases in the middle. The CDR3 extends over 12 amino acids. CDR1 and CDR2 (germline): SEHNR, FQNEAQ (reference sequence).

Material: peripheral blood. The V and J genes are TRBV7-9 and TRBJ2-5; D is undetermined. The clonotype originates from a man aged 80 or over with active or convalescent COVID-19. The CDR3 sequence: CASSYFSETQYF. DNA for the CDR3: TGTGCCAGCAGCTATTTTTCGGAGACCCAGTACTTC.